This record concerns one T cell receptor (beta chain) sequence. Participants' reported clinical history set cohort assignment. Cohort 3 recovery required two negative PCRs, clearance, or symptom resolution. This sample was taken from a study of blood T cell repertoires in COVID-19. About the study: COVID-19 samples collected from the United States, Italy and Spain covered acute and convalescent phases.

This CDR3 contains 15 residues. Deletions cut 0 bases from V and 5 bases from J, with 11 bases between. Germline V gene sequence: CDR1 SGHRS, CDR2 YFSETQ. Per the authors' pipeline: Amplification of reference gene primers was used by the study to estimate nucleated cell counts. The assay was immunoSEQ multiplex PCR, and TCRdb's table has in-frame clones only and misses some. V and J calls plus clone size are reproduced from that table; the DNA served to infer D and trimming. The sample consists of 150,000 to 200,000 clones, 65% to 85% of them appearing once. Sequenced sample: PBMCs or T cells enriched from blood (not recorded which). The chain couples TRBV5-1 to TRBJ1-4, with D uncertain. The receptor's source is a woman aged 55-75 years who had recovered from COVID-19. The CDR3, as DNA: TGCGCCAGCAGCTTGGGGACGGAGGGAAATGAAAAACTGTTTTTT. It is translated as CASSLGTEGNEKLFF.